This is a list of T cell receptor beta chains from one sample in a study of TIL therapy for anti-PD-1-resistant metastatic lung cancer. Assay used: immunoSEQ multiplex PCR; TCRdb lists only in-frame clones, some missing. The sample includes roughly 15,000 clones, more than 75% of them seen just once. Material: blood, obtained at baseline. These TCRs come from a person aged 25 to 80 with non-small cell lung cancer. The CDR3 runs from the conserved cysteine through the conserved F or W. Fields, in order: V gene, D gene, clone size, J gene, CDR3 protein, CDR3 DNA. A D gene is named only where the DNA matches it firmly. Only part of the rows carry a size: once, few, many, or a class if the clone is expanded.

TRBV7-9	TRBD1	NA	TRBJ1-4	CASSLSGQGTWEKLFF	TGTGCCAGCAGCCTGTCTGGACAGGGCACTTGGGAAAAACTGTTTTTT
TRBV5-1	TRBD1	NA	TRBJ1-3	CASSTGQGFGGNTIYF	TGCGCCAGCAGTACGGGACAGGGGTTTGGTGGAAACACCATATATTTT
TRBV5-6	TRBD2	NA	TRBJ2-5	CASSLVGAGEDQETQYF	TGTGCCAGCAGCTTGGTTGGGGCGGGAGAGGACCAAGAGACCCAGTACTTC
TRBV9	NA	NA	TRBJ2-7	CASSVGLGRGVREQYF	TGTGCCAGCAGCGTAGGGCTCGGCAGGGGAGTACGCGAGCAGTACTTC
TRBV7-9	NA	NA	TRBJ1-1	CASSSLTDTAFF	TGTGCCAGCAGCTCCCTGACGGATACAGCTTTCTTT
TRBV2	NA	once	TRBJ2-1	CASSPVVEQFF	TGTGCCAGCAGTCCGGTGGTTGAGCAGTTCTTC
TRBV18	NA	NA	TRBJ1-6	CASSPAVGNSPLHF	TGTGCCAGCTCACCGGCAGTAGGAAATTCACCCCTCCACTTT
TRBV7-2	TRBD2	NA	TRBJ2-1	CASSLLGAGVKNEQFF	TGTGCCAGCAGCTTACTCGGGGCGGGAGTTAAAAATGAGCAGTTCTTC
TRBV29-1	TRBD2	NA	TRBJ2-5	CSVTSGIQETQYF	TGCAGCGTTACTAGCGGGATCCAAGAGACCCAGTACTTC
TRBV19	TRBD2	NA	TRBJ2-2	CASSTRQGAGGGTGELFF	TGTGCCAGTAGTACCCGACAGGGAGCGGGAGGGGGCACCGGGGAGCTGTTTTTT
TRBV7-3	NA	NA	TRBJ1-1	CASSLTGGTEAFF	TGTGCCAGCAGTCTCACGGGAGGCACTGAAGCTTTCTTT
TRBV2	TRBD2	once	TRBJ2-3	CASGFRGGRTDTQYF	TGTGCCAGCGGGTTCCGGGGGGGCCGGACAGATACGCAGTATTTT
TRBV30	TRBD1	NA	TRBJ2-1	CARRDRLEQFF	TGTGCCAGGCGGGACAGGCTAGAGCAGTTCTTC
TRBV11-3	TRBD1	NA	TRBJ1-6	CASSLAGTGNSPLHF	TGTGCCAGCAGCCTTGCCGGGACAGGGAATTCACCCCTCCACTTT
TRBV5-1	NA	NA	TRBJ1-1	CASSLAGEVITEAFF	TGCGCCAGCAGCTTGGCGGGGGAAGTGATCACTGAAGCTTTCTTT
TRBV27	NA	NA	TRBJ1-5	CASSQGRTGSYSNQPQHF	TGTGCCAGCAGTCAAGGGAGAACAGGGAGCTATAGCAATCAGCCCCAGCATTTT
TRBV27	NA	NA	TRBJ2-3	CASRSQGRSTDTQYF	TGTGCCAGCAGATCACAGGGTAGGAGCACAGATACGCAGTATTTT
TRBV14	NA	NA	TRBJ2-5	CASSPAIRVRGKETQYF	TGTGCCAGCAGCCCCGCTATCAGGGTTCGGGGAAAAGAGACCCAGTACTTC
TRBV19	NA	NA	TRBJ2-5	CASSKTGWWETQYF	TGTGCCAGTAGTAAGACGGGTTGGTGGGAGACCCAGTACTTC
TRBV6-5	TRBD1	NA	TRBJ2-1	CASRTGGLAYNEQFF	TGTGCCAGCAGGACAGGGGGTCTAGCTTACAATGAGCAGTTCTTC
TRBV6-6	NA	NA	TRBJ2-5	CASSSRAGQETQYF	TGTGCCAGCAGTTCTCGGGCCGGCCAAGAGACCCAGTACTTC
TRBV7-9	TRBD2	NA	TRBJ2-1	CAYGLAAYNEQFF	TGTGCCTACGGACTAGCGGCCTACAATGAGCAGTTCTTC
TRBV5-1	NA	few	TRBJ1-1	CASRGEGTEAFF	TGCGCCAGTAGGGGTGAGGGCACTGAAGCTTTCTTT
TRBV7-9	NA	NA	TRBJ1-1	CASSFTTGSTEAFF	TGTGCCAGCAGCTTCACTACAGGGAGTACTGAAGCTTTCTTT
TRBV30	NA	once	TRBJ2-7	CAWMDNLSEQYF	TGTGCCTGGATGGACAATCTCTCCGAGCAGTACTTC
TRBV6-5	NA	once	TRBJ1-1	CASRPHGPGGAFF	TGTGCCAGCAGACCTCACGGGCCGGGGGGAGCTTTCTTT
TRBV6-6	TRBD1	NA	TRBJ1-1	CASTRQGATEAFF	TGTGCCAGCACCCGACAGGGGGCGACTGAAGCTTTCTTT
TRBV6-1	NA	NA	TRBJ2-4	CASSENGLAKNIQYF	TGTGCCAGCAGTGAAAATGGGCTAGCCAAAAACATTCAGTACTTC
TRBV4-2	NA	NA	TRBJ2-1	CASSPRGAREQFF	TGTGCCAGCAGCCCACGGGGGGCCCGAGAGCAGTTCTTC
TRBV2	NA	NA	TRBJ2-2	CASRVYTGELFF	TGTGCCAGCAGGGTCTACACCGGGGAGCTGTTTTTT
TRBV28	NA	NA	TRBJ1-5	CASIPGGLVGGQPQHF	TGTGCCAGCATCCCCGGGGGACTTGTGGGGGGGCAGCCCCAGCATTTT
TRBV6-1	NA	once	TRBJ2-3	CASSPSRSTDTQYF	TGTGCCAGCAGCCCCTCACGGAGCACAGATACGCAGTATTTT
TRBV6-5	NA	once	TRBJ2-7	CASSYRAGSSYEQYF	TGTGCCAGCAGTTATCGGGCAGGGAGCTCCTACGAGCAGTACTTC
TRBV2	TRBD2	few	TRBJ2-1	CASRASGSSYNEQFF	TGTGCCAGCAGGGCTAGCGGGAGCTCCTACAATGAGCAGTTCTTC
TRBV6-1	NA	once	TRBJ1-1	CASSDSGRKNTEAFF	TGTGCCAGCAGTGACTCTGGACGGAAGAACACTGAAGCTTTCTTT
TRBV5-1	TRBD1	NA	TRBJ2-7	CASSLNLIGTGIYEQYF	TGCGCCAGCAGCTTGAACTTAATCGGGACAGGGATCTACGAGCAGTACTTC
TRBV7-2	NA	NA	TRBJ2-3	CASSFDIFKDTQYF	TGTGCCAGCAGCTTCGACATCTTCAAAGATACGCAGTATTTT
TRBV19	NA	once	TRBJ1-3	CASSITRGTTGNTIYF	TGTGCCAGTAGTATAACCCGCGGGACAACTGGAAACACCATATATTTT
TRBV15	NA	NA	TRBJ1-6	CATRYQRESNSPLHF	TGTGCCACCAGGTATCAGAGGGAAAGTAATTCACCCCTCCACTTT
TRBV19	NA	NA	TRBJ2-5	CASSIWVKETQYF	TGTGCCAGTAGTATCTGGGTGAAAGAGACCCAGTACTTC